This T cell receptor beta chain emerged from a study of beta chain features in type 1 diabetes. Study outcomes and limitations: Type 1 diabetes patients had moderately but significantly shorter TCRB CDR3s in all four CD4+ subsets. Because the template was cDNA, high-expressing cells might be over-represented.

As concerns this clone: Its antigen is unknown.

cDNA synthesis used the whole RNA isolate, giving expressed TCRB sequences. Clones were read by immunoSEQ multiplex PCR, and TCRdb kept only the in-frame ones, dropping some. The profile shows 310,000 or so clones, 15% of them singletons. Cells sorted by CD45RO/CCR7/CD25/CD127/CD95/CD27 comprised CD4+ naive, central memory, regulatory and stem cell-like memory cells. The CDR3 runs 15 residues. V was cut by 0 bases and J by 1 base, with 9 bases left in between. Germline CDR1 SGHRS, CDR2 YFSETQ. The receptor comes from a man aged 18 to 35 with type 1 diabetes. This chain joins TRBV5-1 and TRBJ2-3; possible D gene TRBD1, 6 bases. Material: naive CD4+ T cells from blood. The CDR3 here is CASSLANRGTDTQYF. CDR3 sequence (DNA): TGCGCCAGCAGCTTGGCCAACAGGGGCACAGATACGCAGTATTTT.